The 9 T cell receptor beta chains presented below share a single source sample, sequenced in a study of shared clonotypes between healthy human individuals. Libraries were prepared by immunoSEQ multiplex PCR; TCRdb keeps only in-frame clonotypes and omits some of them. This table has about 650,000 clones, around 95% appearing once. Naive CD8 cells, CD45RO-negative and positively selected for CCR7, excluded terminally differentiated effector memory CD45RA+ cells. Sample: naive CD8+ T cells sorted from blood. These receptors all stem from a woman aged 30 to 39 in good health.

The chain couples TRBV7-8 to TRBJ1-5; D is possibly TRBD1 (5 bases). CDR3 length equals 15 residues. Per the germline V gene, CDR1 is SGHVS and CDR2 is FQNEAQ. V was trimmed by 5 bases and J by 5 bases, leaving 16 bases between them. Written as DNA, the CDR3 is TGTGCCAGCAGCCCCCAGGTAGAAGGGGATCAGCCCCAGCATTTT. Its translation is CASSPQVEGDQPQHF.

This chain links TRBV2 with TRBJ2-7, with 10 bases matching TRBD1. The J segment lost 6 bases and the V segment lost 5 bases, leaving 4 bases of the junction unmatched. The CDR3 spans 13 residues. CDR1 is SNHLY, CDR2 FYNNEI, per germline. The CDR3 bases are TGTGCCAGCAGTTGGACAGGGGGACGCGAGCAGTACTTC. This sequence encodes CASSWTGGREQYF.

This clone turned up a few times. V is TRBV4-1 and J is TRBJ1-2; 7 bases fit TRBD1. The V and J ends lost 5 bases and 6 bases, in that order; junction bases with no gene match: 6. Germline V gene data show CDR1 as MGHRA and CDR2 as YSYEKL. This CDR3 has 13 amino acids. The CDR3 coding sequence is TGCGCCAGCAGCTTCGCCAGGGGGGATGGCTACACCTTC. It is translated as CASSFARGDGYTF.

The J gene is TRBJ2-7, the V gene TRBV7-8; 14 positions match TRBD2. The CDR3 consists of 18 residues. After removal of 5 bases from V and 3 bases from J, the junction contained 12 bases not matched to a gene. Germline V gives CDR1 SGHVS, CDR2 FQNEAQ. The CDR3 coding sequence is TGTGCCAGCAGCCTAGGGACTAGCGGGAGATCGGATTACTACGAGCAGTACTTC. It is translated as CASSLGTSGRSDYYEQYF.

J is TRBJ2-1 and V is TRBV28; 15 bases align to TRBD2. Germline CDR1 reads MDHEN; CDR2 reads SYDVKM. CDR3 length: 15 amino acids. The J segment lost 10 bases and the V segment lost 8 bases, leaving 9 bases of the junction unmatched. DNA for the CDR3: TGTGCCAGCCGCAGGGGACTAGCGGGGGGAGAGGAGCAGTTCTTC. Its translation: CASRRGLAGGEEQFF. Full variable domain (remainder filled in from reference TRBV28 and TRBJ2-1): DVKVTQSSRYLVKRTGEKVFLECVQDMDHENMFWYRQDPGLGLRLIYFSYDVKMKEKGDIPEGYSVSREKKERFSLILESASTNQTSMYLCASRRGLAGGEEQFFGPGTRLTVL.

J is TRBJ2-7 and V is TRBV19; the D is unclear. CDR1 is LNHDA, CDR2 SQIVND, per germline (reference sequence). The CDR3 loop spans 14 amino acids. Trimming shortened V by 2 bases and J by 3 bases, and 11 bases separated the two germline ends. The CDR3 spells CASSIRALSYEQYF. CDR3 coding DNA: TGTGCCAGTAGTATACGGGCGTTGAGCTACGAGCAGTACTTC.

DNA of the CDR3: TGTGCCAGTAGTTCCCGAGAGGCCAGAAACACCGGGGAGCTGTTTTTT. This codes for CASSSREARNTGELFF. V gene TRBV19 combines with J gene TRBJ2-2, with unresolved D. Germline V gene sequence: CDR1 LNHDA, CDR2 SQIVND (reference sequence). This CDR3 contains 16 residues. The V and J ends lost 5 bases and 2 bases respectively, with 15 bases between them.

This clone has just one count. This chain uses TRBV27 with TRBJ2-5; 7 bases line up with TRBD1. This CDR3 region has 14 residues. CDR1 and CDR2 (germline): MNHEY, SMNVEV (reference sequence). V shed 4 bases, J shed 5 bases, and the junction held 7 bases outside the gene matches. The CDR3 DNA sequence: TGTGCCAGCAGTTCCCGCCAGGGGGAGGAGACCCAGTACTTC. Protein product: CASSSRQGEETQYF.

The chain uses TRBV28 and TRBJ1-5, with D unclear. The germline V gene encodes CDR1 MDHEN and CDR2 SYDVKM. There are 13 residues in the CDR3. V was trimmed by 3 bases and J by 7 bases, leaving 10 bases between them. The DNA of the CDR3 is TGTGCCAGCAGTTTCCCGGGTCCGCAGCCCCAGCATTTT. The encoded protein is CASSFPGPQPQHF.